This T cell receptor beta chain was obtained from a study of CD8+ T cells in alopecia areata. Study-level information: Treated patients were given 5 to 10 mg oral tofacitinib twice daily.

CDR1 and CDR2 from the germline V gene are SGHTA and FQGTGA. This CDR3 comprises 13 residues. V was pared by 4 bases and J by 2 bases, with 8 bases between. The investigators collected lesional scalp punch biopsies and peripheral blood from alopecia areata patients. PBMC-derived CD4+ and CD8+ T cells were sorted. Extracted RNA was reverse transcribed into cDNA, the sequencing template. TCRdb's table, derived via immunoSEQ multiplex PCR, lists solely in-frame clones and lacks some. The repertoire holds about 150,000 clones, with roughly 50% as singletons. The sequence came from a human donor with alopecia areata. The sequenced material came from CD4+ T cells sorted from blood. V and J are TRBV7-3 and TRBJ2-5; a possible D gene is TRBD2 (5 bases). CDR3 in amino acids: CASSSGNQETQYF. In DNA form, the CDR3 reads TGTGCCAGCAGCTCGGGGAATCAAGAGACCCAGTACTTC.